This paragraph reports one T cell receptor beta chain. V was clipped by 3 bases and J by 7 bases, with 16 bases between them. Germline V gene lookup returns CDR1 SNHLY and CDR2 FYNNEI. This CDR3 has 15 amino acids. The data were taken from a study of blood T cell repertoires in COVID-19. How the authors handled the data: How many nucleated cells were present was estimated from reference gene primer amplification. TCRdb's copy holds only in-frame clones and misses some; the assay was immunoSEQ multiplex PCR. That table is the source of V, J and clone size, and D and trimming were worked out from the DNA. The table lists 120,000 to 150,000 clones, more than 75% of them singletons, with around 6.1% in the top ten.

The clonotype comes from a man older than 75 with acute or convalescent COVID-19. Specimen: peripheral blood. J is TRBJ1-5 and V is TRBV2; D gene unclear. Here the CDR3 DNA reads TGTGCCAGCAGTGACGTCTTGTCGGGAGGCCAGCCCCAGCATTTT. Protein sequence: CASSDVLSGGQPQHF.